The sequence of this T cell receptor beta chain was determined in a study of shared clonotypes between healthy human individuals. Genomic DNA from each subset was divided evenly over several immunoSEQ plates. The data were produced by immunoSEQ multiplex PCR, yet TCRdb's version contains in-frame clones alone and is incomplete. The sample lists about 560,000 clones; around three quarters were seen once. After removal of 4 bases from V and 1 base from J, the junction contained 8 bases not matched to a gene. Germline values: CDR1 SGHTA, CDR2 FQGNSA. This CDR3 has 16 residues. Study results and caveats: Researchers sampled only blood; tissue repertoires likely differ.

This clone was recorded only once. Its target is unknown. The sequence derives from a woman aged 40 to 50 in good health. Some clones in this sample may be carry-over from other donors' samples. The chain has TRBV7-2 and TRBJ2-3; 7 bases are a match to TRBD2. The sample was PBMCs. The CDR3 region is CASSYLSGTRTDTQYF. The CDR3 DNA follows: TGTGCCAGCAGCTACTTAAGCGGGACGCGCACAGATACGCAGTATTTT.